Below, 30 T cell receptor beta chains from the same sample are listed, as sequenced in a study of T cell repertoires in cytomegalovirus infection. TCRdb passed the reads through MiXCR, listing each CDR3 protein once. The profile covers about 260,000 distinct CDR3 sequences, with 9.1% appearing a single time and more than 12% taken by the ten largest. The sample consisted of PBMCs. Receptors originate from a human donor in good health (CMV status not recorded). Some clones in this sample may be carry-over from other donors' samples.

This clonotype appeared many times. The chain is built from TRBV7-2 and TRBJ2-7; 9 nucleotides agree with TRBD2. There are 16 residues in the CDR3. V lost 2 bases and J lost 6; bases outside the gene matches: 11. The V gene's germline CDR1 is SGHTA and CDR2 FQGNSA. The CDR3 DNA follows: TGTGCCAGCAGCTTAATAGTAGCGGGGGTGACCCCCGAGCAGTACTTC. Translation: CASSLIVAGVTPEQYF.

This chain joins TRBV19 and TRBJ2-7, with D possibly matching TRBD1 (6 bases). CDR1 and CDR2 from the germline V gene are LNHDA and SQIVND (reference sequence). Trimming took off 5 bases at V and 1 base at J, with 15 bases between the two ends. The CDR3 is 15 residues long. DNA of the CDR3: TGTGCCAGTAGTCCGAACAGGGTACAGTCCTACGAGCAGTACTTC. It encodes CASSPNRVQSYEQYF.

This clonotype was detected only a few times. The chain carries TRBV12-3 or TRBV12-4 and TRBJ1-2; a weak D match, TRBD1 (5 bases). V shed 7 bases and J shed 8 bases, with 23 bases lying between them. This CDR3 region has 15 residues. In nucleotides, the CDR3 is TGTGCCAGCACCATGCGTTGGGGCCAACCCAACGGCTACACCTTC. Translated, it gives CASTMRWGQPNGYTF.

This clonotype was detected many times. V is TRBV29-1 and J is TRBJ2-2; 8 bases agree with TRBD1. V was clipped by 2 bases and J by 5 bases; unmatched bases: 10. Germline CDR1 SQVTM, CDR2 ANQGSEA. The CDR3 is made up of 16 amino acids. CDR3 coding DNA: TGCAGCGTTGAACTTCCCGGACAGGGATATACCGGGGAGCTGTTTTTT. It yields the protein CSVELPGQGYTGELFF.

With respect to this clonotype: The germline gene is not matched at one end of the junction; a read error may be the cause. This chain joins TRBV9 and TRBJ2-2; a possible D gene is TRBD2 (6 bases). The CDR3 spans 13 residues. Germline-derived CDR1 and CDR2 are SGDLS and YYNGEE. The CDR3 reads CASSVGSPGGLFF. The CDR3 nucleotides read TGTGCCAGCAGCGTAGGGTCTCCCGGGGGGCTGTTTTTT.

This clonotype was recorded many times. The chain combines TRBV25-1 with TRBJ1-4; TRBD1 aligns across 12 bases. This CDR3 comprises 16 residues. V dropped 4 bases and J dropped 6; count of bases not matched to a gene: 6. CDR1 MGHDK and CDR2 SYGVNS come from the germline V gene. CDR3 DNA sequence: TGTGCCAGCAGTGGGGGACGGGACAGGGGGCATGAAAAACTGTTTTTT. Translated, it gives CASSGGRDRGHEKLFF.

The DNA of the CDR3 is TGTGCCACCAGTGATTTTAGGGGCACAGGGGTATTAAATGAGCAGTTCTTC. Residues: CATSDFRGTGVLNEQFF. This sequence joins TRBV24-1 and TRBJ2-1; 7 bases fit TRBD1. This CDR3 has 17 amino acids. J was trimmed by 7 bases and V by 1 base; bases with no gene match: 12. The V gene's germline CDR1 is KGHDR and CDR2 SFDVKD.

This clonotype occurred many times. DNA for the CDR3: TGTGCCAGCAGCACACAACCGGGCCCCCAAGAGACCCAGTACTTC. Encoded protein: CASSTQPGPQETQYF. V gene TRBV7-8 combines with J gene TRBJ2-5; D unresolved. Germline V gene data show CDR1 as SGHVS and CDR2 as FQNEAQ. With 5 bases removed from V and 1 base from J, the gap between germline ends came to 14 bases. The CDR3 loop spans 15 amino acids.

This clonotype was seen ten or more times. V and J are TRBV12-3 or TRBV12-4 and TRBJ2-7, with no clear D. V lost 2 bases to trimming and J lost 2 bases, with 10 bases between them. The CDR3 has 14 residues. The CDR3 here is CASSLSTGTYEQYF. The CDR3 DNA reads as TGTGCCAGCAGTTTATCGACCGGTACCTACGAGCAGTACTTC.

This chain uses TRBV7-2 with TRBJ1-2, with unresolved D. Per the germline V gene, CDR1 is SGHTA and CDR2 is FQGNSA. Trimming cost V 1 base and J 3 bases, with 15 bases left between them. This CDR3 is built from 16 residues. This CDR3 is CASSLDLEGNDYGYTF. CDR3 DNA: TGTGCCAGCAGCTTAGACCTAGAGGGAAATGACTATGGCTACACCTTC. The whole variable domain, filled in from reference TRBV7-2 and TRBJ1-2, reads GAGVSQSPSNKVTEKGKDVELRCDPISGHTALYWYRQSLGQGLEFLIYFQGNSAPDKSGLPSDRFSAERTGGSVSTLTIQRTQQEDSAVYLCASSLDLEGNDYGYTFGSGTRLTVV.

This clonotype was picked up a small number of times. The chain joins TRBV5-1 to TRBJ1-1; a weak D match, TRBD1 (6 bases). The CDR3 contains 14 residues. The germline V gene encodes CDR1 SGHRS and CDR2 YFSETQ. Trimming took 4 bases from V and 2 from J, leaving 12 bases between them. CDR3 in DNA: TGCGCCAGCAGCATTACGACAGGTAACACTGAAGCTTTCTTT. Translated: CASSITTGNTEAFF. Looking up the rest from reference TRBV5-1 and TRBJ1-1 gives the full variable domain: KAGVTQTPRYLIKTRGQQVTLSCSPISGHRSVSWYQQTPGQGLQFLFEYFSETQRNKGNFPGRFSGRQFSNSRSEMNVSTLELGDSALYLCASSITTGNTEAFFGQGTRLTVV.

This clonotype has ten or more counts. The rearrangement uses TRBV7-2 and TRBJ2-1; tentatively, D is TRBD1 (6 bases). The CDR3 loop spans 12 amino acids. CDR1 is SGHTA and CDR2 is FQGNSA in the germline V gene. V gave up 8 bases and J gave up 7 bases, with 12 bases separating them. CDR3 sequence reads: CASLGRGNEQFF. CDR3 bases: TGTGCCAGCCTTGGCAGGGGTAATGAGCAGTTCTTC.

The CDR3 DNA sequence: TGTGCCAGCGAGAACAGGGGGAACTATGGCTACACCTTC. The encoded protein is CASENRGNYGYTF. The chain combines TRBV2 with TRBJ1-2, with TRBD1 matching over 8 bases. The CDR3 runs 13 residues. Unmatched junction bases numbered 4, after V lost 8 bases and J lost 2 bases. Germline V gene sequence: CDR1 SNHLY, CDR2 FYNNEI.

This clonotype was counted many times. The J gene is TRBJ2-1, the V gene TRBV27; D gene unclear. The CDR3 spans 15 residues. Trimming left V 2 bases short and J 0 bases short, with 8 bases between. The V gene's germline CDR1 is MNHEY and CDR2 SMNVEV (reference sequence). The CDR3 DNA is TGTGCCAGCAGTTTACTACCGAGCTCCTACAATGAGCAGTTCTTC. As protein: CASSLLPSSYNEQFF.

This chain joins TRBV12-3 or TRBV12-4 and TRBJ2-2, with 7 bases identical to TRBD2. V lost 0 bases to trimming and J lost 6 bases; unmatched junction nucleotides: 10. The CDR3 runs to 17 residues. CDR3 nucleotides: TGTGCCAGCAGTTTAGCGCTGAGCGGGATTGAGTCCGGGGAGCTGTTTTTT. Its protein product is CASSLALSGIESGELFF.

Ten or more counts support this clonotype. CDR3 in DNA: TGTGCCAGCAGCTCCTCGGGACTAGCGTTGATAGATACGCAGTATTTT. Translated, it gives CASSSSGLALIDTQYF. The gene calls are TRBV7-2 and TRBJ2-3; TRBD2 agrees at 10 bases. CDR3 length equals 16 residues. Looked up from germline, CDR1 is SGHTA and CDR2 is FQGNSA. V gave up 4 bases and J gave up 5 bases; unmatched junction bases: 9.

The genes are TRBV7-3 and TRBJ2-3; 11 nucleotides agree with TRBD2. CDR3 length equals 15 residues. Trimming took 3 bases from V and 7 from J; bases not matched to a gene: 6. Germline assignment: CDR1 SGHTA and CDR2 FQGTGA. The CDR3 nucleotides read TGTGCCAGCAGCTTTACTAGCGGGGGTGGGAATACGCAGTATTTT. Translation gives CASSFTSGGGNTQYF.

This clonotype was seen repeatedly, ten times or more. The J gene is TRBJ1-2, the V gene TRBV12-3 or TRBV12-4; 7 bases are a match to TRBD1. This CDR3 has 14 residues. V shed 7 bases and J 8 bases; nucleotides not matched to a gene: 13. The CDR3 sequence is CASTTRDRWKGYTF. For the CDR3, the DNA is TGTGCCAGCACCACTCGGGACAGATGGAAGGGCTACACCTTC.

The rearrangement links TRBV7-2 to TRBJ1-2; 8 bases match TRBD1. Germline lookup yields CDR1 SGHTA and CDR2 FQGNSA. Germline trimming cut 5 bases from V and 8 bases from J; bases unmatched to any gene: 13. This CDR3 is 15 amino acids long. For the CDR3, the DNA is TGTGCCAGCAGCATCAAAGGACAGGGCGGGTACGGCTACACCTTC. Translating it yields CASSIKGQGGYGYTF.

This clonotype was seen many times. The chain couples TRBV28 to TRBJ1-2; D possibly corresponds to TRBD1 (5 bases). Between the trimmed V and J ends, which lost 3 bases and 6 bases, there was a span of 20 bases. Per the germline V gene, CDR1 is MDHEN and CDR2 is SYDVKM. This CDR3 is built from 16 residues. CDR3 protein: CASSFLTHRDVNGYTF. The CDR3 nucleotides are TGTGCCAGCAGTTTCTTAACCCACCGGGACGTTAATGGCTACACCTTC.

V gene TRBV7-2 combines with J gene TRBJ1-1, with a possible D match to TRBD1 (5 bases). CDR1 is SGHTA and CDR2 is FQGNSA in the germline V gene. The CDR3 runs to 15 residues. Trimming cost V 0 bases and J 6 bases, with 14 bases left between them. This CDR3 reads CASSLAGRGGAEAFF. For the CDR3, the DNA is TGTGCCAGCAGCTTAGCCGGGAGGGGAGGGGCTGAAGCTTTCTTT.

The chain employs TRBV7-8 and TRBJ2-3, with 11 bases that match TRBD2. J lost 2 bases, V lost 6 bases, and 4 bases had no gene match. From germline, CDR1 is SGHVS and CDR2 FQNEAQ. The CDR3 consists of 15 residues. CDR3 sequence reads: CASRPLAGDTDTQYF. Here the CDR3 DNA reads TGTGCCAGCAGGCCACTAGCGGGGGACACAGATACGCAGTATTTT. Variable domain in full (rest from reference TRBV7-8 and TRBJ2-3): GAGVSQSPRYKVAKRGQDVALRCDPISGHVSLFWYQQALGQGPEFLTYFQNEAQLDKSGLPSDRFFAERPEGSVSTLKIQRTQQEDSAVYLCASRPLAGDTDTQYFGPGTRLTVL.

This clonotype occurred once. This chain uses TRBV6-1 with TRBJ2-1, with D hard to call. V was cut by 4 bases and J by 5 bases, with 12 bases left in between. The CDR3 has 14 amino acids. Germline-derived CDR1 and CDR2 are MNHNS and SASEGT. Written as DNA, the CDR3 is TGTGCCAGCAGTGCAAGGTCGAGACACAATGAGCAGTTCTTC. Its protein product is CASSARSRHNEQFF.

This clonotype was seen a handful of times. This chain links TRBV7-8 with TRBJ1-2; 7 nucleotides align to TRBD1. The CDR3 runs 14 residues. Looked up from germline, CDR1 is SGHVS and CDR2 is FQNEAQ. V lost 4 bases and J lost 4; bases outside the gene matches: 6. The CDR3 DNA is TGTGCCAGCAGCTCAAACAGGGGCGGCTATGGCTACACCTTC. It is translated as CASSSNRGGYGYTF.

This clonotype was counted many times. The CDR3 nucleotides read TGTGCCAGCAGCTCCTACAAGGCGCGTTCGGGCACCGGGGAGCTGTTTTTT. This translates into CASSSYKARSGTGELFF. J is TRBJ2-2 and V is TRBV7-9, with D hard to call. Looked up from germline, CDR1 is SEHNR and CDR2 is FQNEAQ (reference sequence). This CDR3 is built from 17 residues. Deletions cut 4 bases from V and 4 bases from J, with 19 bases between.

This clonotype was detected many times. CDR3 sequence: CASRDIQGFRETQYF. CDR3 coding DNA: TGTGCCAGCAGGGATATACAGGGATTCCGGGAGACCCAGTACTTC. V gene TRBV7-2 combines with J gene TRBJ2-5, with D perhaps TRBD1 (6 bases). Germline V gene data show CDR1 as SGHTA and CDR2 as FQGNSA. Trimming pared 6 bases from V and 5 bases from J, leaving 19 bases between. The CDR3 is made up of 15 amino acids.

This clonotype has ten or more counts. This chain uses TRBV7-2 with TRBJ2-7; D is unclear. The CDR3 covers 15 residues. Germline CDR1 and CDR2: SGHTA and FQGNSA. Trimming pared 7 bases from V and 0 bases from J, leaving 16 bases between. This CDR3 is CASNDEVTHSYEQYF. In DNA form, the CDR3 reads TGTGCCAGCAACGACGAAGTGACGCACTCCTACGAGCAGTACTTC.

The table lists this clonotype with many counts. The chain links TRBV7-2 to TRBJ1-5; D unclear. V was pared by 2 bases and J by 1 base, with 15 bases between. This CDR3 is built from 17 residues. CDR1 and CDR2 (germline): SGHTA, FQGNSA. The CDR3 DNA is TGTGCCAGCAGCTTAAAACTGGGCGTCGGGAGCAATCAGCCCCAGCATTTT. This encodes CASSLKLGVGSNQPQHF. Combining the CDR3 with reference TRBV7-2 and TRBJ1-5 gives the whole variable domain GAGVSQSPSNKVTEKGKDVELRCDPISGHTALYWYRQSLGQGLEFLIYFQGNSAPDKSGLPSDRFSAERTGGSVSTLTIQRTQQEDSAVYLCASSLKLGVGSNQPQHFGDGTRLSIL.

This clonotype came up many times. The chain recombines TRBV20-1 with TRBJ2-3; 8 positions match TRBD2. Per germline, CDR1 DFQATT and CDR2 SNEGSKA (reference sequence). The CDR3 is 14 residues long. V gave up 3 bases and J gave up 8 bases; unmatched junction bases: 10. The CDR3 coding sequence is TGCAGTGCTAGGTCGGGGGGGCCCCTCACTACGCAGTATTTT. It specifies CSARSGGPLTTQYF.

This clonotype was detected ten times or more. Compared with germline, one end of the junction differs, possibly owing to a read error. The V call is TRBV7-4, the J call TRBJ1-1; D may be TRBD1 (6 bases). The germline CDR1 and CDR2 sequences are SGHVT and SQSDAQ. The CDR3 is 13 residues long. The CDR3 here is CASSRTTRGHISF. CDR3 DNA sequence: TGTGCCAGCAGCCGGACCACGAGGGGACACATCTCCTTT. Based on the CDR3 plus reference TRBV7-4 and TRBJ1-1, the full variable domain is GAGVSQSPRYKVAKRGRDVALRCDSISGHVTLYWYRQTLGQGSEVLTYSQSDAQRDKSGRPSGRFSAERPERSVSTLKIQRTEQGDSAVYLCASSRTTRGHISFGQGTRLTVV.